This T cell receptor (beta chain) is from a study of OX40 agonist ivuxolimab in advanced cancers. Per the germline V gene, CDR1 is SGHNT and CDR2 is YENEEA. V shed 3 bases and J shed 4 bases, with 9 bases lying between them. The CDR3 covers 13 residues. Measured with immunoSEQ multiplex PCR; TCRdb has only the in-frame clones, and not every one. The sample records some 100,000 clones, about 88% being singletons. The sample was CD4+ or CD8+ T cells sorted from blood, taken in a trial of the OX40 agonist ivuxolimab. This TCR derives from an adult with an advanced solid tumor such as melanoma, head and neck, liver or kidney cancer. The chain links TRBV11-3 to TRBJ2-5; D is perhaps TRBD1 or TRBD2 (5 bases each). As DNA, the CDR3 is TGTGCCAGCAGCTTCAGAGGGGTAGAGACCCAGTACTTC. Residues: CASSFRGVETQYF.